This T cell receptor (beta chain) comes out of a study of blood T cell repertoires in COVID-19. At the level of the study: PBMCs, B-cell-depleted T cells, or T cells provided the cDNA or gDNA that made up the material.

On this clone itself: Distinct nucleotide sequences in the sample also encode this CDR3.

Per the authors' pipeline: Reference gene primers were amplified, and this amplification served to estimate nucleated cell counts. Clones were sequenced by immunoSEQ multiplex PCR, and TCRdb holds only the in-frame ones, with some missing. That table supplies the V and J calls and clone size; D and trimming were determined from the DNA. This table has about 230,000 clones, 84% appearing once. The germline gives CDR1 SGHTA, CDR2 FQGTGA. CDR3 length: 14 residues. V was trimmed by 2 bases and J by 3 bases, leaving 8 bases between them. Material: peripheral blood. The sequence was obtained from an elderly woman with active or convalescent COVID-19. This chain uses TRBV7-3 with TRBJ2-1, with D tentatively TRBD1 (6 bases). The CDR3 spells CASSLGGLYNEQFF. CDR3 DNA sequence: TGTGCCAGCAGCTTAGGGGGCCTCTACAATGAGCAGTTCTTC.